The 12 T cell receptor beta chains listed next were all sequenced from one sample in a study of blood T cell repertoires in COVID-19 (dated by TCRdb to the early 2020s). The library was generated by the immunoSEQ multiplex PCR assay. TCRdb re-hosts the immuneACCESS table, in-frame sequences only. Its copies lack some clones; in the studies checked, an unresolved V gene accounts for under half of them, and the cause for the rest is not known. The sample yields about 130,000 clones; almost 85% were counted once. The ten largest clones represent around 12% of the sample. The specimen was peripheral blood. The source of these receptors is a woman under 40 who had recovered from COVID-19.

This clone showed up just once. The rearrangement joins TRBV5-5 to TRBJ1-2; 8 bases fit TRBD1. Trimming removed 4 bases from V and 7 bases from J; junction bases left unmatched: 6. This CDR3 is built from 13 residues. From germline, CDR1 is SGHKS and CDR2 YYEKEE (reference sequence). Here the CDR3 DNA reads TGTGCCAGCAGCCCGAACAGGGGGATTGGCTACACCTTC. The encoded protein is CASSPNRGIGYTF.

The genes are TRBV6-1 and TRBJ2-7; a possible D gene is TRBD1 (5 bases). The CDR3 runs 12 residues. Germline lookup yields CDR1 MNHNS and CDR2 SASEGT. The V end was cut by 3 bases, the J end by 6 bases, with 9 bases between. The CDR3 sequence is CASSEAGPEQYF. The CDR3 region has the DNA TGTGCCAGCAGTGAGGCAGGGCCCGAGCAGTACTTC.

This clone was recorded once. The V call is TRBV19, the J call TRBJ1-2; D is perhaps TRBD1 (5 bases). V was trimmed by 3 bases and J by 8 bases, leaving 19 bases between them. CDR3 length: 15 amino acids. CDR1 and CDR2 (germline): LNHDA, SQIVND (reference sequence). CDR3 residues: CASSIGYSGTWGYTF. CDR3 in DNA: TGTGCCAGTAGTATCGGTTATTCAGGGACTTGGGGCTACACCTTC.

This chain uses TRBV6-5 with TRBJ1-4, with TRBD1 identical over 7 bases. J was trimmed by 8 bases and V by 7 bases; bases with no gene match: 13. This CDR3 is 15 amino acids long. Germline V gene lookup returns CDR1 MNHEY and CDR2 SVGAGI. CDR3 sequence: CASKRGDSEVEKLFF. CDR3 coding DNA: TGTGCCAGCAAGAGGGGGGACAGTGAGGTGGAAAAACTGTTTTTT.

The V call is TRBV5-1, the J call TRBJ2-3, with D perhaps matching TRBD1 (6 bases). The CDR3 totals 14 residues. Between the trimmed V and J ends, which lost 4 bases and 4 bases, there was a span of 13 bases. Germline assignment: CDR1 SGHRS and CDR2 YFSETQ. This chain's CDR3 is CASSQAQGPDTQYF. Here the CDR3 DNA reads TGCGCCAGCAGCCAAGCACAGGGCCCAGATACGCAGTATTTT.

This clone was detected only once. This sequence joins TRBV5-6 and TRBJ1-5, with TRBD1 as a possible D gene (6 bases). This CDR3 spans 13 amino acids. V lost 2 bases, J lost 8 bases, and 11 bases lay in between. CDR1 is SGHDT and CDR2 is YYEEEE in the germline V gene. The CDR3 DNA sequence: TGTGCCAGCAGCTTCCTTGAGGGGGAGCCCCAGCATTTT. It codes for CASSFLEGEPQHF.

DNA for the CDR3: TGTGCCAGCAGAGGGACAGACACACCAGGTTCGGAGACCCAGTACTTC. Translated, it gives CASRGTDTPGSETQYF. This chain uses TRBV3-1 (or the pseudogene TRBV3-2) with TRBJ2-5, with 7 bases identical to TRBD1. After removal of 6 bases from V and 5 bases from J, the junction contained 15 bases not matched to a gene. The CDR3 is 16 amino acids. The germline V gene has CDR1 LGHDT and CDR2 YNNKEL (reference sequence).

The chain combines TRBV19 with TRBJ2-3, with 12 positions matching TRBD2. Germline V lookup: CDR1 LNHDA, CDR2 SQIVND (reference sequence). V dropped 6 bases and J dropped 3; count of bases not matched to a gene: 13. The CDR3 extends over 18 amino acids. Here the CDR3 DNA reads TGTGCCAGTAGCCCGCGGCTAGCGGGAGGGACTAGTACAGATACGCAGTATTTT. Protein product: CASSPRLAGGTSTDTQYF.

The chain combines TRBV11-2 with TRBJ2-3, with 11 positions matching TRBD2. Per the germline V gene, CDR1 is SGHAT and CDR2 is FQNNGV. V lost 5 bases to trimming and J lost 2 bases; unmatched junction nucleotides: 9. The CDR3 has 17 residues. Here the CDR3 DNA reads TGTGCCAGCAGCCGAAGTAGACTAGCGGGGATCACAGATACGCAGTATTTT. It is translated as CASSRSRLAGITDTQYF.

This clone was observed a handful of times. The chain links TRBV7-8 to TRBJ1-2; D not certain. The CDR3 loop spans 14 amino acids. Trimming shortened V by 1 base and J by 3 bases, and 9 bases separated the two germline ends. The germline gives CDR1 SGHVS, CDR2 FQNEAQ. The CDR3 loop is CASSLGPDYYGYTF. The CDR3 bases are TGTGCCAGCAGCTTAGGGCCGGACTACTATGGCTACACCTTC.

The rearrangement uses TRBV7-6 and TRBJ2-3; D unresolved. The CDR3 loop spans 14 amino acids. Trimming stripped 5 bases from V and 1 base from J, with 10 bases between. Germline CDR1 and CDR2: SGHVS and FNYEAQ. CDR3 nucleotides: TGTGCCAGCAGCCTCAGACACGGCACAGATACGCAGTATTTT. This gives the protein CASSLRHGTDTQYF.

This clone was seen just once. This CDR3 is CSASGGTSGRMGNEQFF. The CDR3 nucleotides are TGCAGTGCTAGTGGGGGGACTAGCGGGAGGATGGGAAATGAGCAGTTCTTC. The rearrangement joins TRBV20-1 to TRBJ2-1, with 15 bases lining up with TRBD2. The CDR3 length is 17 residues. With 3 bases clipped from V and 7 bases from J, the junction kept 10 bases outside the gene matches. The germline CDR1 and CDR2 sequences are DFQATT and SNEGSKA (reference sequence).